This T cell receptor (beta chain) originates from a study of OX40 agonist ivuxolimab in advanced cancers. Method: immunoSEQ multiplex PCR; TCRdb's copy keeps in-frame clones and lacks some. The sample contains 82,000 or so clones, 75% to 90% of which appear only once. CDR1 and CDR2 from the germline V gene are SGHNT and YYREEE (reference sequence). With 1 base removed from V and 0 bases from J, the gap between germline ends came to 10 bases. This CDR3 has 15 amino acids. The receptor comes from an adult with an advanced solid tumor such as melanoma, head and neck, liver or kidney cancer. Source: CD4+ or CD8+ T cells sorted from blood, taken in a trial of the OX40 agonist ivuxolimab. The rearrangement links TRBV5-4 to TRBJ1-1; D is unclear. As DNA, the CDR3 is TGTGCCAGCAGCTTGTTTAGTCATCTGAACACTGAAGCTTTCTTT. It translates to CASSLFSHLNTEAFF.